The text below deals with one T cell receptor beta chain. The data were produced by immunoSEQ multiplex PCR, yet TCRdb's version contains in-frame clones alone and is incomplete. In the table there are about 220,000 clones, approximately 80% of which are singletons. These data are taken from a study of blood T cell repertoires in COVID-19. This CDR3 region has 15 residues. V gave up 4 bases and J gave up 3 bases; unmatched junction bases: 8. CDR1 is SGHRS, CDR2 YFSETQ, per germline. The TCR was taken from a woman in her seventies with acute or convalescent COVID-19. The sequencing sample was made of peripheral blood. This chain links TRBV5-1 with TRBJ2-3; the match to TRBD2 covers 7 bases. This CDR3 reads CASSARVRGTDTQYF. CDR3 nucleotides: TGCGCCAGCAGCGCCCGGGTGCGGGGGACAGATACGCAGTATTTT.